The source of this T cell receptor beta chain is a study of identifying expanded T cells in peripheral blood. Losses at the gene ends were 7 bases for V and 4 bases for J; bases not matched to a gene: 6. Germline CDR1 is LNHNV and CDR2 is YYDKDF (reference sequence). The CDR3 sequence is 13 residues long. TCRdb's copy holds only in-frame clones and misses some; the assay was immunoSEQ multiplex PCR. The sample contains under 120,000 clones, around 89% of which appear only once. The chain employs TRBV15 and TRBJ1-2; 7 bases map to TRBD1. The sequence was collected from a person between 18 and 69 years old in good health. The specimen was blood. The CDR3 reads CATNRGQSYGYTF. The DNA for the CDR3 is TGTGCCACCAATCGGGGACAGTCCTATGGCTACACCTTC.